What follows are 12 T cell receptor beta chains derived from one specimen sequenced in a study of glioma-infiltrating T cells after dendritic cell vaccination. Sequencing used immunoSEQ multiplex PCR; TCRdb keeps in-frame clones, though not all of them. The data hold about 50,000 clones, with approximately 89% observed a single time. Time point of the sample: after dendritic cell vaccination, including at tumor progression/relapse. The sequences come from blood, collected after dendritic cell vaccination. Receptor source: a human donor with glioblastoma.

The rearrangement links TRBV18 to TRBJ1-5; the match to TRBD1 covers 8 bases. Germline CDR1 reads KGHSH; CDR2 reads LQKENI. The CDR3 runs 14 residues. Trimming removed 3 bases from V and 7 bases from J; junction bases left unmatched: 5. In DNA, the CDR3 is TGTGCCAGCTCACCGCAGGGGGCAGGGCAGCCCCAGCATTTT. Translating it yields CASSPQGAGQPQHF.

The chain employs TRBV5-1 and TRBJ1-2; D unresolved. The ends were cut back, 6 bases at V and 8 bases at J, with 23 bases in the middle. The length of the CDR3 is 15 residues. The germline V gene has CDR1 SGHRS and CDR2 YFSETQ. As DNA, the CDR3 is TGCGCCAGCACCCGGGGTCAGGATCCGATTGGAGGCTACACCTTC. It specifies CASTRGQDPIGGYTF.

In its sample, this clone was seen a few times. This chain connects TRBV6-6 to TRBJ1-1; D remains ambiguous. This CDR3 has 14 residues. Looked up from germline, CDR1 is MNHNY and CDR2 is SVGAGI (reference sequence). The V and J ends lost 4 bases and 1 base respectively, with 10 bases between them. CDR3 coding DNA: TGTGCCAGCAGTTCGGAATACAGGAACACTGAAGCTTTCTTT. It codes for CASSSEYRNTEAFF.

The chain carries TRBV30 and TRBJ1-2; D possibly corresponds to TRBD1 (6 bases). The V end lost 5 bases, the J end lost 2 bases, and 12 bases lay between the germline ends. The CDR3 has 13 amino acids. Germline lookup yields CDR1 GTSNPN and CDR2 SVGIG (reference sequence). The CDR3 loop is CAWQRQENYGYTF. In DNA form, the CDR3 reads TGTGCCTGGCAACGACAGGAAAACTATGGCTACACCTTC.

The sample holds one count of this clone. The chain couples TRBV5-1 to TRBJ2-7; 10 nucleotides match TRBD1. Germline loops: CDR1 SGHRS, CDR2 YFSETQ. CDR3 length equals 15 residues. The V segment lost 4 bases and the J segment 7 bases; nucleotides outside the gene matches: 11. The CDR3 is CASSDRDRGFWEQYF. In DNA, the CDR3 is TGCGCCAGCAGCGACCGGGACAGGGGTTTTTGGGAGCAGTACTTC.

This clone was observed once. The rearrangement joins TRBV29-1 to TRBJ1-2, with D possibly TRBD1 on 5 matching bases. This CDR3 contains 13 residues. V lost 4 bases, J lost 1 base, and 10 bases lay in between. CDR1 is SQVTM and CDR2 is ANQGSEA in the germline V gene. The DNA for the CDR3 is TGCAGCGTTGGTCAGGGCCTTAACTATGGCTACACCTTC. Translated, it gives CSVGQGLNYGYTF.

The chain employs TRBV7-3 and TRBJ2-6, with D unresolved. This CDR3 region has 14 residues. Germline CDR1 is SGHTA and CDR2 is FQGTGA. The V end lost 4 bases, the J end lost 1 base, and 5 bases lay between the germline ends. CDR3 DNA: TGTGCCAGCAGCTACTATTCTGGGGCCAACGTCCTGACTTTC. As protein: CASSYYSGANVLTF.

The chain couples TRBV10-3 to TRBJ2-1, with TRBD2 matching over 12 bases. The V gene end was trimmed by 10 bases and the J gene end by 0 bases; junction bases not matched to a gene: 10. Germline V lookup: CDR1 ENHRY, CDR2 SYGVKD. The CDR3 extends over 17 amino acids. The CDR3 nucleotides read TGTGCCAGCGCCGGGACTAGCGGGTTTAGCTCCTACAATGAGCAGTTCTTC. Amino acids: CASAGTSGFSSYNEQFF.

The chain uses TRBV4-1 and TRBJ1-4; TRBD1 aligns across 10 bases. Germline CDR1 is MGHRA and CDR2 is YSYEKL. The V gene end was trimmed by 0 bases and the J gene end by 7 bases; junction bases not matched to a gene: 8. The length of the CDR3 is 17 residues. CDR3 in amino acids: CASSQDRGQGRSEKLFF. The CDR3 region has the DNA TGCGCCAGCAGCCAAGATCGGGGACAGGGGCGTAGTGAAAAACTGTTTTTT.

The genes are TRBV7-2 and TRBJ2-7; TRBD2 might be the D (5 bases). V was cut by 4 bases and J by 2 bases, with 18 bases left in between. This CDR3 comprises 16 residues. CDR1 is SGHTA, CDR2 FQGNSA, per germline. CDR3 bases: TGTGCCAGCAGCTCTACCCCGGGGAGTTATACCTACGAGCAGTACTTC. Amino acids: CASSSTPGSYTYEQYF.

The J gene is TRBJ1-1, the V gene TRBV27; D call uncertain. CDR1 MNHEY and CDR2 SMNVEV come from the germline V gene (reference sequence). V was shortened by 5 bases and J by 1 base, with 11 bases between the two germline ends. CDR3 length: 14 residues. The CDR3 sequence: CASSPLGRNTEAFF. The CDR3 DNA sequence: TGTGCCAGCAGTCCCCTCGGGAGGAACACTGAAGCTTTCTTT.

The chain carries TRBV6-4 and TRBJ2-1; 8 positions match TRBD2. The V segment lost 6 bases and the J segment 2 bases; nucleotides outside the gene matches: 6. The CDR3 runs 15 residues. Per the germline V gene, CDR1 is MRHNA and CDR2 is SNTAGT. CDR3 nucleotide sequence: TGTGCCAGCAGCGCTACTAGCGGAGCCTACAATGAGCAGTTCTTC. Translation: CASSATSGAYNEQFF.